The 29 T cell receptor beta chains below come from one sample, sequenced in a study of shared clonotypes between healthy human individuals. TCRdb's table, derived via immunoSEQ multiplex PCR, lists solely in-frame clones and lacks some. The sample carries over a million clones, around 82% recorded once. The material sequenced was memory CD4+ T cells from PBMCs. Subset specified: CD45RA-negative fraction. All receptors derive from a man aged 18 to 29 in good health. Some clones in this sample may be carry-over from other donors' samples.

This rearrangement joins TRBV5-4 to TRBJ2-7; D is unclear. Between the trimmed V and J ends, which lost 2 bases and 0 bases, there was a span of 6 bases. In germline, CDR1 is SGHNT, CDR2 YYREEE (reference sequence). The CDR3 spans 13 residues. CDR3 DNA: TGTGCCAGCAGCTTTGCTAGCTCCTACGAGCAGTACTTC. Its protein product is CASSFASSYEQYF.

This clone has a single count. V and J are TRBV7-2 and TRBJ2-3; D is ambiguous. CDR3 length equals 15 residues. Per the germline V gene, CDR1 is SGHTA and CDR2 is FQGNSA. Deletions cut 7 bases from V and 0 bases from J, with 14 bases between. The CDR3 DNA reads as TGTGCCAGCACCATCCGCCGGGTTAGCACAGATACGCAGTATTTT. Its translation: CASTIRRVSTDTQYF.

Comment on this clone: A much bigger clone sits one base away, suggesting this may be a read error. The chain carries TRBV28 and TRBJ2-1; no definite D call. Germline CDR1 is MDHEN and CDR2 is SYDVKM. The CDR3 consists of 14 residues. V lost 4 bases and J lost 6, with 13 bases in between. CDR3 in amino acids: CASSSASKVNEQFF. In nucleotides, the CDR3 is TGTGCCAGCAGTTCGGCAAGTAAGGTCAATGAGCAGTTCTTC. The whole variable domain, filled in from reference TRBV28 and TRBJ2-1, reads DVKVTQSSRYLVKRTGEKVFLECVQDMDHENMFWYRQDPGLGLRLIYFSYDVKMKEKGDIPEGYSVSREKKERFSLILESASTNQTSMYLCASSSASKVNEQFFGPGTRLTVL.

The DNA of the CDR3 is TGTGCCAGCAGGGACCATAACAATGAGCAGTTCTTC. It translates to CASRDHNNEQFF. The V call is TRBV6-5, the J call TRBJ2-1, with D unresolved. Germline loops: CDR1 MNHEY, CDR2 SVGAGI. V lost 6 bases, J lost 5 bases, and 8 bases lay in between. This CDR3 is 12 amino acids long.

The chain employs TRBV6-5 and TRBJ1-1; a weak D match, TRBD1 (6 bases). CDR3 length: 14 residues. Germline lookup yields CDR1 MNHEY and CDR2 SVGAGI. Trimming took off 6 bases at V and 5 bases at J, with 16 bases between the two ends. CDR3 nucleotides: TGTGCCAGCAGCCTTGGACAGCGGAGGACTGAAGCTTTCTTT. Translation gives CASSLGQRRTEAFF.

The CDR3 here is CASSLLYLAQGDEQFF. DNA of the CDR3: TGCGCCAGCAGCTTGTTGTACCTAGCCCAGGGGGATGAGCAGTTCTTC. This chain connects TRBV5-1 to TRBJ2-1; 7 bases are shared with TRBD1. The CDR3 has 16 amino acids. Trimming removed 1 base from V and 8 bases from J; junction bases left unmatched: 12. Germline loops: CDR1 SGHRS, CDR2 YFSETQ.

The chain carries TRBV4-2 and TRBJ1-5; TRBD1 aligns across 10 bases. The CDR3 is 15 residues long. With 4 bases clipped from V and 5 bases from J, the junction kept 5 bases outside the gene matches. CDR1 is LGHNA, CDR2 YNFKEQ, per germline. The CDR3 DNA follows: TGTGCCAGCAGCCCCCGGACAGGGGGGGATCAGCCCCAGCATTTT. This sequence encodes CASSPRTGGDQPQHF.

The chain recombines TRBV5-4 with TRBJ2-1, with 12 bases aligning to TRBD2. V lost 0 bases and J lost 7; bases outside the gene matches: 8. The CDR3 sequence is 17 residues long. Germline CDR1 and CDR2: SGHNT and YYREEE (reference sequence). The CDR3 nucleotides are TGTGCCAGCAGCTTGGGGCTAGCGGGAGGGCATAGGAATGAGCAGTTCTTC. Translated, it gives CASSLGLAGGHRNEQFF.

This clone was recorded many times. Other DNA sequences in the sample encode the same CDR3. The genes are TRBV7-3 and TRBJ1-2; D is unclear. Germline CDR1 reads SGHTA; CDR2 reads FQGTGA. V was trimmed by 5 bases and J by 6 bases, leaving 16 bases between them. The CDR3 is made up of 14 amino acids. This CDR3 reads CASSRTGSEDGYTF. DNA of the CDR3: TGTGCCAGCAGCAGAACCGGCAGTGAGGATGGCTACACCTTC.

V gene TRBV30 combines with J gene TRBJ1-2; no reliable D call. CDR1 is GTSNPN, CDR2 SVGIG, per germline (reference sequence). The CDR3 is 14 amino acids. Trimming took 6 bases from V and 4 from J, leaving 18 bases between them. CDR3 residues: CACRYKERGYGYTF. DNA of the CDR3: TGTGCCTGCCGTTATAAGGAGAGAGGCTATGGCTACACCTTC.

The chain is built from TRBV27 and TRBJ1-1; TRBD1 matches at 10 bases. The CDR3 extends over 15 amino acids. V lost 8 bases, J lost 7 bases, and 13 bases stayed unmatched. The V gene's germline CDR1 is MNHEY and CDR2 SMNVEV (reference sequence). The DNA for the CDR3 is TGTGCCAGCCTCCGACAGGGGGCGAAATATCTTGAAGCTTTCTTT. Its translation: CASLRQGAKYLEAFF.

CDR3 loop: CASSVGGTGYYEQYF. The DNA for the CDR3 is TGTGCCAGCAGCGTAGGAGGGACAGGGTACTACGAGCAGTACTTC. The chain recombines TRBV9 with TRBJ2-7; TRBD1 agrees at 9 bases. J was trimmed by 3 bases and V by 0 bases; bases with no gene match: 4. Germline CDR1 is SGDLS and CDR2 is YYNGEE. This CDR3 is built from 15 residues.

The rearrangement joins TRBV7-3 to TRBJ2-3, with a possible D match to TRBD2 (6 bases). Trimming took 2 bases from V and 4 from J, leaving 22 bases between them. Per germline, CDR1 SGHTA and CDR2 FQGTGA. The CDR3 has 18 amino acids. CDR3 sequence reads: CASSLRPVGTGGPDTQYF. CDR3 nucleotides: TGTGCCAGCAGCTTACGCCCGGTTGGGACCGGAGGGCCAGATACGCAGTATTTT.

V usage is TRBV27 and J usage is TRBJ2-1, with 9 bases that match TRBD1. CDR3 length equals 17 residues. The V and J ends lost 3 bases and 9 bases, in that order; junction bases with no gene match: 15. The V gene's germline CDR1 is MNHEY and CDR2 SMNVEV (reference sequence). The chain's CDR3 is CASSFFTGDRARSEQFF. The CDR3 DNA reads as TGTGCCAGCAGTTTTTTTACGGGGGACAGGGCGAGATCTGAGCAGTTCTTC.

The V call is TRBV7-8, the J call TRBJ1-1, with TRBD1 matching 7 bases. From germline, CDR1 is SGHVS and CDR2 FQNEAQ. CDR3 length equals 14 residues. Germline trimming cut 5 bases from V and 5 bases from J; bases unmatched to any gene: 8. For the CDR3, the DNA is TGTGCCAGCAGCCCTCGACAGGGAGGGACTGAAGCTTTCTTT. This codes for CASSPRQGGTEAFF.

The chain links TRBV18 to TRBJ2-7; D possibly corresponds to TRBD1 (6 bases). Deletions cut 3 bases from V and 2 bases from J, with 14 bases between. Per germline, CDR1 KGHSH and CDR2 LQKENI. The CDR3 is 15 amino acids. As DNA, the CDR3 is TGTGCCAGCTCACCCTCCGGGACACCAACCTACGAGCAGTACTTC. Its protein is CASSPSGTPTYEQYF.

This clone occurred once. The chain recombines TRBV4-3 with TRBJ1-6; D unresolved. The germline gives CDR1 LGHNA, CDR2 YSLEER. The CDR3 consists of 16 residues. The ends were cut back, 0 bases at V and 6 bases at J, with 12 bases in the middle. In DNA, the CDR3 is TGCGCCAGCAGCCAAGATTATCGGAGGCTTAATTCACCCCTCCACTTT. It codes for CASSQDYRRLNSPLHF.

This chain's CDR3 is CASSLQQGSGNTIYF. CDR3 bases: TGTGCCAGCTCACTACAACAGGGATCAGGAAACACCATATATTTT. V gene TRBV18 combines with J gene TRBJ1-3; D is perhaps TRBD1 (6 bases). V dropped 4 bases and J dropped 4 bases, with 14 bases sitting between them. Germline CDR1 KGHSH, CDR2 LQKENI. This CDR3 is built from 15 residues.

This chain uses TRBV11-3 with TRBJ2-3, with D maybe TRBD2 (5 bases). CDR1 and CDR2 (germline): SGHNT, YENEEA. The CDR3 runs 13 residues. The germline V and J ends were trimmed by 0 bases and 7 bases, with 8 bases remaining between them. CDR3 amino acids: CASSLDLGNTQYF. The CDR3 nucleotides are TGTGCCAGCAGCTTAGATCTCGGGAATACGCAGTATTTT.

CDR3: CALTGVTDTGELFF. The CDR3 nucleotides read TGTGCCTTGACGGGAGTAACCGACACCGGGGAGCTGTTTTTT. The rearrangement joins TRBV30 to TRBJ2-2; a possible D gene is TRBD2 (6 bases). CDR1 is GTSNPN and CDR2 is SVGIG in the germline V gene (reference sequence). V lost 7 bases to trimming and J lost 3 bases, with 15 bases between them. The CDR3 runs 14 residues.

The V gene is TRBV28, the J gene TRBJ2-1; D gene unclear. The CDR3 is 13 residues long. The V gene lost 7 bases and the J gene lost 2 bases, with 9 bases spanning the gap. The germline CDR1 and CDR2 sequences are MDHEN and SYDVKM. CDR3: CASTSSAYNEQFF. CDR3 coding DNA: TGTGCCAGCACTTCCTCGGCCTACAATGAGCAGTTCTTC.

The chain employs TRBV6-1 and TRBJ1-2; weak D call: TRBD1 (6 bases). The germline V and J ends were trimmed by 6 bases and 6 bases, with 17 bases remaining between them. The CDR3 is made up of 14 amino acids. Germline CDR1 is MNHNS and CDR2 is SASEGT. The CDR3 region has the DNA TGTGCCAGCAGGACTACCGGGACACCAAATGGCTACACCTTC. It translates to CASRTTGTPNGYTF.

The chain recombines TRBV11-2 with TRBJ2-7; tentatively, D is TRBD1 (7 bases). The V gene's germline CDR1 is SGHAT and CDR2 FQNNGV. The V and J ends lost 3 bases and 11 bases respectively, with 14 bases between them. The CDR3 covers 12 residues. This CDR3 is CASSLDGGGKYF. CDR3 DNA: TGTGCCAGCAGCTTGGACGGAGGGGGCAAGTACTTC.

The genes are TRBV10-1 and TRBJ2-7, with 11 bases identical to TRBD1. CDR3 length equals 17 residues. Germline loops: CDR1 WNHNN, CDR2 SYGVQD (reference sequence). With 2 bases clipped from V and 4 bases from J, the junction kept 10 bases outside the gene matches. CDR3 sequence: CASSERYPGQGEYEQYF. CDR3 nucleotide sequence: TGCGCCAGCAGTGAGCGCTATCCGGGACAGGGGGAATACGAGCAGTACTTC.

In this sample, this clone turned up once. This chain links TRBV4-1 with TRBJ2-3, with 8 bases lining up with TRBD2. Looked up from germline, CDR1 is MGHRA and CDR2 is YSYEKL. The CDR3 consists of 14 residues. V shed 2 bases, J shed 4 bases, and the junction held 2 bases outside the gene matches. CDR3 coding DNA: TGCGCCAGCAGCCAAAGGACTAGCCCAGATACGCAGTATTTT. Amino acids: CASSQRTSPDTQYF.

The chain recombines TRBV19 with TRBJ1-2; the D is unclear. Germline-derived CDR1 and CDR2 are LNHDA and SQIVND (reference sequence). The ends were cut back, 6 bases at V and 0 bases at J, with 14 bases in the middle. This CDR3 is built from 15 residues. As DNA, the CDR3 is TGTGCCAGTAGCCTTTATCGGGATCCTAACTATGGCTACACCTTC. Translation gives CASSLYRDPNYGYTF.

This sequence joins TRBV5-1 and TRBJ1-1, with unresolved D. Germline values: CDR1 SGHRS, CDR2 YFSETQ. The CDR3 contains 16 residues. V was cut by 4 bases and J by 1 base, with 17 bases left in between. The CDR3, as DNA: TGCGCCAGCAGCCAGGTACCCCTCGTGGGGAACACTGAAGCTTTCTTT. Amino acid sequence: CASSQVPLVGNTEAFF.

The chain combines TRBV7-2 with TRBJ1-2; D is undetermined. CDR3 length: 15 residues. CDR1 and CDR2 from the germline V gene are SGHTA and FQGNSA. V dropped 5 bases and J dropped 3 bases, with 16 bases sitting between them. The CDR3 protein is CASSRDGKGDYGYTF. The CDR3 region has the DNA TGTGCCAGCAGCCGTGACGGAAAAGGCGACTATGGCTACACCTTC.

This clone has a single count. This chain joins TRBV4-2 and TRBJ2-5; the match to TRBD2 covers 9 bases. CDR1 and CDR2 from the germline V gene are LGHNA and YNFKEQ. Trimming took 4 bases from V and 4 from J; bases not matched to a gene: 7. The CDR3 is 15 amino acids. CDR3 sequence: CASSLHSGRAETQYF. The CDR3 DNA is TGTGCCAGCAGCCTTCATAGCGGGAGAGCAGAGACCCAGTACTTC.